These 10 T cell receptor beta chains originate from one sample sequenced in a study of vaccination and CD4 T cells after COVID-19. Treatment meaning: roughly ten-day PBMC culture with coronavirus spike peptide pools or control peptides (ViraFEST assay). Cultured CD4+ T-cell DNA underwent Oncomine TCR Beta short-read sequencing. TCRdb called the PCR reads again in MiXCR, with one record for every CDR3 protein. The sample has 9,000 to 10,000 distinct CDR3 sequences; roughly 42% are singletons. No antigen has been assigned to these receptors. The sequencing input was CD4+ T cells from blood, cultured in vitro. These receptors were taken from a human donor who had recovered from COVID-19.

The chain employs TRBV4-2 and TRBJ2-3; the D gene is possibly TRBD2 (5 bases). In germline, CDR1 is LGHNA, CDR2 YNFKEQ. The V and J ends lost 7 bases and 4 bases respectively, with 12 bases between them. This CDR3 has 13 residues. CDR3 protein: CASNLNGADTQYF. For the CDR3, the DNA is TGTGCCAGCAACCTCAACGGGGCAGATACGCAGTATTTT.

The chain combines TRBV20-1 with TRBJ2-1; unclear D gene. Trimming left V 5 bases short and J 7 bases short, with 6 bases between. Germline V gene lookup returns CDR1 DFQATT and CDR2 SNEGSKA (reference sequence). This CDR3 contains 10 residues. DNA of the CDR3: TGCAGTGCTTTGTGGAATGAGCAGTTCTTC. Protein sequence: CSALWNEQFF.

This sequence joins TRBV20-1 and TRBJ2-7; D gene unclear. Germline assignment: CDR1 DFQATT and CDR2 SNEGSKA (reference sequence). CDR3 size: 15 residues. V lost 0 bases and J lost 1, with 13 bases in between. The CDR3 bases are TGCAGTGCTAGAGATCAGGTATTCGGGTCCTACGAGCAGTACTTC. Protein: CSARDQVFGSYEQYF.

The chain links TRBV12-3 or TRBV12-4 to TRBJ2-3, with D maybe TRBD2 (5 bases). V lost 3 bases to trimming and J lost 0 bases, with 10 bases between them. The CDR3 sequence is 15 residues long. CDR3: CASSFGKASTDTQYF. Here the CDR3 DNA reads TGTGCCAGCAGTTTCGGGAAAGCTAGCACAGATACGCAGTATTTT.

V usage is TRBV6-5 and J usage is TRBJ2-1; the match to TRBD2 covers 14 bases. The ends lost 4 bases at V and 2 bases at J; junction bases unmatched: 4. CDR3 length: 17 residues. Germline V gene lookup returns CDR1 MNHEY and CDR2 SVGAGI. DNA for the CDR3: TGTGCCAGCAGTTCTAGGACTAGCGGGAGGACCTACAATGAGCAGTTCTTC. As protein: CASSSRTSGRTYNEQFF.

In nucleotides, the CDR3 is TGTGCCAGCAGCCACACCAGGACTAGCGGGAGCACAGATACGCAGTATTTT. Translation gives CASSHTRTSGSTDTQYF. The chain links TRBV3-1 to TRBJ2-3; 11 positions match TRBD2. This CDR3 spans 17 amino acids. The germline CDR1 and CDR2 sequences are LGHDT and YNNKEL (reference sequence). The trim removed 3 bases at V and 0 bases at J, leaving 5 bases unmatched.

J is TRBJ2-3 and V is TRBV27; TRBD2 matches 10 bases. Germline values: CDR1 MNHEY, CDR2 SMNVEV (reference sequence). With 5 bases clipped from V and 7 bases from J, the junction kept 18 bases outside the gene matches. This CDR3 region has 18 residues. In DNA, the CDR3 is TGTGCCAGCAGTCTTCAATTAGCGGGAGGCTTAGGGGGAAATACGCAGTATTTT. Amino acid sequence: CASSLQLAGGLGGNTQYF.

V is TRBV9 and J is TRBJ2-5, with 8 positions matching TRBD2. The junction had 5 bases not matched to a gene; V was cut back by 0 bases and J by 1 base. Germline V gene lookup returns CDR1 SGDLS and CDR2 YYNGEE. This CDR3 has 16 amino acids. This chain's CDR3 is CASSVAAGGSQETQYF. CDR3 DNA sequence: TGTGCCAGCAGCGTAGCTGCGGGAGGCTCCCAAGAGACCCAGTACTTC.

The chain couples TRBV25-1 to TRBJ1-1, with D hard to call. Germline loops: CDR1 MGHDK, CDR2 SYGVNS. V was clipped by 3 bases and J by 11 bases, with 13 bases between them. The CDR3 totals 12 residues. CDR3 in DNA: TGTGCCAGCAGTGATATCCAGACCGCTGCTTTCTTT. Its protein is CASSDIQTAAFF.

This clonotype was seen a few times. The V call is TRBV6-1, the J call TRBJ1-1; maybe TRBD1 (6 bases). V lost 7 bases and J 11 bases, leaving 26 bases between the germline ends. This CDR3 region has 15 residues. Germline CDR1 and CDR2: MNHNS and SASEGT. The CDR3 sequence: CASTQGQGNTLNAFF. CDR3 DNA: TGTGCCAGCACCCAGGGGCAGGGTAATACACTGAACGCTTTCTTT.